The 21 T cell receptor beta chains below all came from one sample that was sequenced in a study of blood T cell repertoires in COVID-19. Only in-frame clones appear in the TCRdb table, and some are missing; sequencing was by immunoSEQ multiplex PCR. This sample has under 95,000 clones; 70% to 90% occur once, and the top ten carry 5% to 6%. Sample: peripheral blood. The receptor set was obtained from a man aged 55 to 70 with acute or convalescent COVID-19.

This chain uses TRBV5-1 with TRBJ2-2, with 8 bases fitting TRBD1. CDR3 length: 16 residues. V lost 0 bases and J lost 5; bases outside the gene matches: 6. Germline CDR1 and CDR2: SGHRS and YFSETQ. The CDR3 DNA reads TGCGCCAGCAGCTTGGGAGGACAGGGACGGACCGGGGAGCTGTTTTTT. Amino acid sequence: CASSLGGQGRTGELFF. Combining the CDR3 with reference TRBV5-1 and TRBJ2-2 gives the whole variable domain KAGVTQTPRYLIKTRGQQVTLSCSPISGHRSVSWYQQTPGQGLQFLFEYFSETQRNKGNFPGRFSGRQFSNSRSEMNVSTLELGDSALYLCASSLGGQGRTGELFFGEGSRLTVL.

This clone is a singleton in its sample. This chain uses TRBV11-2 with TRBJ2-1; D might be TRBD2 (5 bases). CDR1 and CDR2 (germline): SGHAT, FQNNGV. The CDR3 loop spans 12 amino acids. Trimming removed 6 bases from V and 10 bases from J, with 13 bases in between. The CDR3 sequence: CASRPTRAEQFF. In DNA form, the CDR3 reads TGTGCCAGCAGACCCACTAGAGCGGAGCAGTTCTTC.

The chain couples TRBV19 to TRBJ2-2; 7 bases map to TRBD1. The CDR3 contains 15 residues. CDR1 is LNHDA, CDR2 SQIVND, per germline (reference sequence). J was trimmed by 5 bases and V by 5 bases; bases with no gene match: 8. CDR3 amino acids: CASSLAFRGTGELFF. For the CDR3, the DNA is TGTGCCAGTAGTCTGGCGTTCAGGGGGACCGGGGAGCTGTTTTTT.

V is TRBV30 and J is TRBJ2-1; TRBD2 matches 12 bases. The CDR3 consists of 15 residues. Trimming removed 3 bases from V and 7 bases from J; junction bases left unmatched: 7. Germline V gene lookup returns CDR1 GTSNPN and CDR2 SVGIG (reference sequence). CDR3 coding DNA: TGTGCCTGGAGCCCGCTAGCGGGGGGGAAAAATGAGCAGTTCTTC. This encodes CAWSPLAGGKNEQFF.

This clone has only one observation. J is TRBJ1-1 and V is TRBV6-2 or TRBV6-3; possibly TRBD1 for D (5 bases). The CDR3 spans 16 residues. Trimming stripped 2 bases from V and 5 bases from J, with 18 bases between. The germline V gene has CDR1 MNHEY and CDR2 SVGEGT. In DNA, the CDR3 is TGTGCCAGCAGTTACCCGTCCCGGGAGGGGCTAACTGAAGCTTTCTTT. Residues: CASSYPSREGLTEAFF.

The chain carries TRBV5-1 and TRBJ1-1; 9 bases align to TRBD1. V shed 3 bases and J 4 bases; nucleotides not matched to a gene: 4. Germline V gene data show CDR1 as SGHRS and CDR2 as YFSETQ. This CDR3 has 14 residues. This CDR3 is CASSSLQGATEAFF. The DNA of the CDR3 is TGCGCCAGCAGCTCCTTACAGGGGGCCACTGAAGCTTTCTTT.

The chain joins TRBV27 to TRBJ1-2; the match to TRBD1 covers 12 bases. The V gene's germline CDR1 is MNHEY and CDR2 SMNVEV (reference sequence). The CDR3 contains 20 residues. Unmatched junction bases numbered 21, after V lost 5 bases and J lost 5 bases. CDR3 sequence reads: CASSPGTGGALGTHDYGYTF. CDR3 coding DNA: TGTGCCAGCAGTCCCGGGACAGGGGGCGCTTTGGGAACCCACGATTATGGCTACACCTTC.

The chain employs TRBV30 and TRBJ1-3; 7 nucleotides agree with TRBD1. After removal of 4 bases from V and 5 bases from J, the junction contained 5 bases not matched to a gene. Germline CDR1 GTSNPN, CDR2 SVGIG (reference sequence). This CDR3 region has 13 residues. The CDR3 sequence: CAWMTGFRNTIYF. Here the CDR3 DNA reads TGTGCCTGGATGACAGGGTTTAGAAACACCATATATTTT. Using reference TRBV30 and TRBJ1-3 for the parts outside the CDR3, the full variable domain is SQTIHQWPATLVQPVGSPLSLECTVEGTSNPNLYWYRQAAGRGLQLLFYSVGIGQISSEVPQNLSASRPQDRQFILSSKKLLLSDSGFYLCAWMTGFRNTIYFGEGSWLTVV.

The gene calls are TRBV5-6 and TRBJ1-2; a weak D match, TRBD1 (5 bases). Trimming took off 1 base at V and 8 bases at J, with 12 bases between the two ends. From germline, CDR1 is SGHDT and CDR2 YYEEEE. The CDR3 sequence is 13 residues long. The DNA for the CDR3 is TGTGCCAGCAGCTTGTTACAGGCCAAGGGCTACACCTTC. This gives the protein CASSLLQAKGYTF.

V and J are TRBV7-9 and TRBJ2-3; D not certain. Germline assignment: CDR1 SEHNR and CDR2 FQNEAQ (reference sequence). Trimming took off 0 bases at V and 4 bases at J, with 8 bases between the two ends. The CDR3 has 14 residues. The CDR3 loop is CASSLAAGPDTQYF. CDR3 nucleotide sequence: TGTGCCAGCAGCTTAGCCGCAGGCCCAGATACGCAGTATTTT.

The chain combines TRBV2 with TRBJ1-4; the D gene is possibly TRBD1 (6 bases). Germline CDR1 and CDR2: SNHLY and FYNNEI. V lost 2 bases to trimming and J lost 5 bases, with 9 bases between them. This CDR3 has 14 residues. The CDR3 sequence is CASSESGQNEKLFF. The CDR3 DNA follows: TGTGCCAGCAGTGAATCCGGACAGAATGAAAAACTGTTTTTT.

The count of this clone is one. Written as DNA, the CDR3 is TGTGCCAGCAGGACTAGCGGCGCCAAAAACATTCAGTACTTC. This encodes CASRTSGAKNIQYF. This sequence joins TRBV2 and TRBJ2-4; 9 bases line up with TRBD2. Germline V CDR1 and CDR2: SNHLY, FYNNEI. The junction had 1 base not matched to a gene; V was cut back by 6 bases and J by 1 base. The CDR3 covers 14 residues.

The gene calls are TRBV4-3 and TRBJ2-7; TRBD1 aligns across 8 bases. The CDR3 is 17 amino acids. CDR1 LGHNA and CDR2 YSLEER come from the germline V gene. With 4 bases clipped from V and 2 bases from J, the junction kept 13 bases outside the gene matches. DNA of the CDR3: TGCGCCAGCAGCCGCATATTCCGGGACAGGCAAGCCTACGAGCAGTACTTC. Encoded protein: CASSRIFRDRQAYEQYF.

The V gene is TRBV19, the J gene TRBJ1-2; possible D gene TRBD1, 5 bases. This CDR3 comprises 15 residues. Trimming left V 0 bases short and J 5 bases short, with 13 bases between. From germline, CDR1 is LNHDA and CDR2 SQIVND (reference sequence). The CDR3 DNA reads as TGTGCCAGTAGTATAGACCGGGGGGGAAGGTATGGCTACACCTTC. Translating gives CASSIDRGGRYGYTF.

The chain joins TRBV10-2 to TRBJ2-1; 10 bases are shared with TRBD2. The CDR3 has 15 residues. V was pared by 2 bases and J by 10 bases, with 8 bases of the junction left unmatched. The V gene's germline CDR1 is WSHSY and CDR2 SAAADI. CDR3 nucleotide sequence: TGCGCCAGCAGTGAGGGACTAGCGGCGCTGGACGAGCAGTTCTTC. Residues: CASSEGLAALDEQFF.

The genes are TRBV10-3 and TRBJ1-2; no clear D. The V end was cut by 1 base, the J end by 7 bases, with 19 bases between. The CDR3 loop spans 16 amino acids. Per germline, CDR1 ENHRY and CDR2 SYGVKD. CDR3 protein: CAISELAEAASSGYTF. CDR3 nucleotide sequence: TGTGCCATCAGTGAGTTAGCGGAGGCAGCTTCAAGTGGCTACACCTTC.

The J gene is TRBJ1-1, the V gene TRBV20-1; possibly TRBD1 for D (5 bases). The CDR3 length is 11 residues. Per germline, CDR1 DFQATT and CDR2 SNEGSKA (reference sequence). V lost 5 bases and J lost 10, with 14 bases in between. The CDR3 sequence is CSAGQGAIAFF. The CDR3 nucleotides are TGCAGTGCTGGCCAGGGTGCCATAGCTTTCTTT.

The V and J genes are TRBV4-2 and TRBJ1-2; maybe TRBD1 (6 bases). The CDR3 consists of 15 residues. The V gene's germline CDR1 is LGHNA and CDR2 YNFKEQ. Deletions cut 0 bases from V and 2 bases from J, with 10 bases between. The CDR3 sequence: CASSQDGTLNYGYTF. DNA for the CDR3: TGTGCCAGCAGCCAAGACGGGACACTCAACTATGGCTACACCTTC.

V is TRBV19 and J is TRBJ1-2; no reliable D call. The CDR3 runs to 13 residues. CDR1 is LNHDA and CDR2 is SQIVND in the germline V gene (reference sequence). The V and J ends lost 3 bases and 4 bases respectively, with 9 bases between them. CDR3 sequence (DNA): TGTGCCAGTAGTATCGTTAGGAGCTATGGCTACACCTTC. As protein: CASSIVRSYGYTF.

The V call is TRBV6-5, the J call TRBJ2-6; no definite D call. The CDR3 spans 15 residues. Germline lookup yields CDR1 MNHEY and CDR2 SVGAGI. V was trimmed by 6 bases and J by 3 bases, leaving 12 bases between them. As DNA, the CDR3 is TGTGCCAGCAGACGCGACGGGTTTGGGGCCAACGTCCTGACTTTC. Its translation: CASRRDGFGANVLTF.

There are a few counts of this clone. The rearrangement joins TRBV3-1 (or the pseudogene TRBV3-2) to TRBJ1-4; D call uncertain. The CDR3 consists of 14 residues. The V end lost 2 bases, the J end lost 8 bases, and 12 bases lay between the germline ends. Germline V gene data show CDR1 as LGHDT and CDR2 as YNNKEL (reference sequence). The CDR3 region has the DNA TGTGCCAGCAGCCAACATTCGGGATCCGAAAAACTGTTTTTT. It is translated as CASSQHSGSEKLFF.